Each of the 27 T cell receptor beta chains below was sequenced from the same sample in a study of cytomegalovirus exposure and HLA in healthy donors (dated by TCRdb to 2016 to 2017). The receptor library was made with the immunoSEQ multiplex PCR assay. The multiplex PCR relied on a mix of 60 forward primers for TCR Vbeta segments and 13 reverse primers for TCR Jbeta segments. In its TCRdb copy, this immuneACCESS table keeps in-frame sequences only and misses some clones. Where compared with another copy, unresolved V genes explain less than half of these, and the others have no known cause. The sample table records 160,000 or so clones; 75% to 80% of these occur just once. The leading ten clones occupy 3% to 3.5% of the sample. Sequenced: PBMCs. All receptors come from a woman aged 40 to 50 in good health and CMV-seronegative.

The chain links TRBV5-6 to TRBJ1-2; D unresolved. The CDR3 has 13 residues. The ends were cut back, 1 base at V and 4 bases at J, with 8 bases in the middle. CDR1 is SGHDT and CDR2 is YYEEEE in the germline V gene. This CDR3 reads CASSLLRGYGYTF. The CDR3 bases are TGTGCCAGCAGCTTGTTGCGGGGCTATGGCTACACCTTC.

This chain links TRBV27 with TRBJ2-7, with a weak D call TRBD1 (5 bases). The V end was cut by 5 bases, the J end by 3 bases, with 5 bases between. The CDR3 length is 11 residues. Germline loops: CDR1 MNHEY, CDR2 SMNVEV (reference sequence). Here the CDR3 reads CASSRGYEQYF. The CDR3 DNA is TGTGCCAGCAGTAGGGGCTACGAGCAGTACTTC.

This rearrangement joins TRBV5-4 to TRBJ2-3, with D possibly matching TRBD2 (6 bases). Trimming shortened V by 4 bases and J by 5 bases, and 8 bases separated the two germline ends. In germline, CDR1 is SGHNT, CDR2 YYREEE (reference sequence). The CDR3 runs 12 residues. CDR3 sequence reads: CASSPGGDTQYF. The DNA for the CDR3 is TGTGCCAGCAGCCCCGGGGGAGATACGCAGTATTTT.

There are a few counts of this clone. This chain connects TRBV6-5 to TRBJ2-6; D remains ambiguous. The CDR3 totals 14 residues. Germline CDR1 reads MNHEY; CDR2 reads SVGAGI. V lost 4 bases and J 4 bases, leaving 8 bases between the germline ends. The CDR3 is CASSSGSGANVLTF. CDR3 coding DNA: TGTGCCAGCAGTTCCGGGTCCGGGGCCAACGTCCTGACTTTC.

The chain uses TRBV7-9 and TRBJ2-3, with a possible D match to TRBD1 (5 bases). The CDR3 consists of 14 residues. V shed 2 bases and J shed 4 bases, with 10 bases lying between them. In germline, CDR1 is SEHNR, CDR2 FQNEAQ (reference sequence). CDR3 sequence (DNA): TGTGCCAGCAGCTTAAAAGACAGCCCAGATACGCAGTATTTT. Its translation is CASSLKDSPDTQYF.

This clone was counted only a few times. The chain links TRBV4-1 to TRBJ2-2; D possibly corresponds to TRBD2 (6 bases). This CDR3 comprises 18 residues. Per the germline V gene, CDR1 is MGHRA and CDR2 is YSYEKL. Trimming cost V 0 bases and J 1 base, with 15 bases left between them. The CDR3, as DNA: TGCGCCAGCAGCCAAGACCCGGGACTGAAGAAGAACACCGGGGAGCTGTTTTTT. This gives the protein CASSQDPGLKKNTGELFF.

This rearrangement joins TRBV7-9 to TRBJ2-7; TRBD1 matches 10 bases. Germline-derived CDR1 and CDR2 are SEHNR and FQNEAQ (reference sequence). CDR3 length: 17 residues. V shed 8 bases and J 2 bases; nucleotides not matched to a gene: 15. The CDR3 region is CASHPQPGQGSPYEQYF. The CDR3 DNA is TGTGCCAGCCACCCTCAACCGGGACAGGGGTCACCCTACGAGCAGTACTTC.

In this sample, this clone turned up a few times. The chain couples TRBV6-5 to TRBJ1-1, with a weak D call TRBD1 (6 bases). V lost 0 bases and J lost 4, with 12 bases in between. This CDR3 has 15 amino acids. Germline assignment: CDR1 MNHEY and CDR2 SVGAGI. The CDR3 DNA follows: TGTGCCAGCAGTTACTCGTTTCAGGGGTTCACTGAAGCTTTCTTT. As protein: CASSYSFQGFTEAFF.

The chain joins TRBV7-7 to TRBJ2-5, with 8 bases lining up with TRBD2. V shed 1 base and J 3 bases; nucleotides not matched to a gene: 7. This CDR3 has 16 residues. Germline V lookup: CDR1 SSHAT, CDR2 FNYEAQ (reference sequence). CDR3 DNA sequence: TGTGCCAGCAGCTTAGGGGCGGGGGGCCGAAAAGAGACCCAGTACTTC. Translating it yields CASSLGAGGRKETQYF.

This clone was detected only once. The same CDR3 is also encoded by other DNA sequences in this sample. V gene TRBV5-1 combines with J gene TRBJ2-1; 7 bases are a match to TRBD2. V lost 4 bases, J lost 2 bases, and 3 bases stayed unmatched. The CDR3 is 14 amino acids. Germline V gene sequence: CDR1 SGHRS, CDR2 YFSETQ. CDR3 DNA sequence: TGCGCCAGCAGCCCGGGGGGAACCTACAATGAGCAGTTCTTC. Residues: CASSPGGTYNEQFF.

V usage is TRBV7-9 and J usage is TRBJ2-3, with 7 nucleotides matching TRBD1. This CDR3 spans 15 amino acids. The V gene's germline CDR1 is SEHNR and CDR2 FQNEAQ (reference sequence). J was trimmed by 3 bases and V by 6 bases; bases with no gene match: 9. The chain's CDR3 is CASRKGTALTDTQYF. The CDR3, as DNA: TGTGCCAGCAGGAAAGGGACAGCCTTAACAGATACGCAGTATTTT.

J is TRBJ1-1 and V is TRBV16; TRBD1 is a possible D gene (5 bases). V lost 1 base and J lost 3, with 9 bases in between. The germline V gene has CDR1 KGHSY and CDR2 FQNENV. The CDR3 is 14 amino acids. Here the CDR3 DNA reads TGTGCCAGCAGCCAATATAAGGGGTACACTGAAGCTTTCTTT. Translated, it gives CASSQYKGYTEAFF.

J is TRBJ2-2 and V is TRBV5-4; 9 bases agree with TRBD1. V shed 4 bases, J shed 5 bases, and the junction held 6 bases outside the gene matches. The CDR3 covers 15 residues. Germline-derived CDR1 and CDR2 are SGHNT and YYREEE (reference sequence). The CDR3 DNA reads as TGTGCCAGCAGCGCGGGACAGGGATGGACCGGGGAGCTGTTTTTT. It yields the protein CASSAGQGWTGELFF. Full variable domain (outside the CDR3, taken from reference TRBV5-4 and TRBJ2-2): ETGVTQSPTHLIKTRGQQVTLRCSSQSGHNTVSWYQQALGQGPQFIFQYYREEENGRGNFPPRFSGLQFPNYSSELNVNALELDDSALYLCASSAGQGWTGELFFGEGSRLTVL.

V gene TRBV10-3 combines with J gene TRBJ1-2, with a weak D call TRBD1 (5 bases). Trimming left V 8 bases short and J 2 bases short, with 24 bases between. Germline values: CDR1 ENHRY, CDR2 SYGVKD. The CDR3 totals 17 residues. The CDR3 reads CAIWGGAPRAPNYGYTF. DNA for the CDR3: TGTGCCATCTGGGGTGGGGCCCCTAGGGCCCCAAACTATGGCTACACCTTC.

As concerns this clone: The junction differs from germline at one of its ends, possibly a read error. V usage is TRBV7-9 and J usage is TRBJ2-5, with a tentative D call TRBD2 (5 bases). Germline lookup yields CDR1 SEHNR and CDR2 FQNEAQ (reference sequence). The CDR3 runs 16 residues. DNA for the CDR3: TGTTCCAGCAGCCCACCGGACGGCGGATGGAGGGAGACCCAGTACTTC. Amino acids: CSSSPPDGGWRETQYF.

V gene TRBV9 combines with J gene TRBJ2-2, with D uncertain. This CDR3 has 14 amino acids. V dropped 5 bases and J dropped 0 bases, with 8 bases sitting between them. Germline V CDR1 and CDR2: SGDLS, YYNGEE. The CDR3 sequence: CASSANANTGELFF. CDR3 DNA sequence: TGTGCCAGCAGTGCGAACGCGAACACCGGGGAGCTGTTTTTT.

This chain links TRBV5-4 with TRBJ2-5, with D unresolved. Germline V gene data show CDR1 as SGHNT and CDR2 as YYREEE (reference sequence). The CDR3 has 14 amino acids. V was cut by 0 bases and J by 2 bases, with 8 bases left in between. The DNA of the CDR3 is TGTGCCAGCAGCTTGGGGCACGTTCAAGAGACCCAGTACTTC. Translation: CASSLGHVQETQYF.

This clone appeared a single time. The chain uses TRBV6-6 and TRBJ1-1; no clear D. V lost 0 bases and J 0 bases, leaving 11 bases between the germline ends. In germline, CDR1 is MNHNY, CDR2 SVGAGI (reference sequence). The CDR3 spans 16 residues. The CDR3 DNA reads TGTGCCAGCAGTTACTCCTCAGGAAAGATGAACACTGAAGCTTTCTTT. Its translation: CASSYSSGKMNTEAFF.

CDR3 region: CASGPTSQETQYF. The DNA of the CDR3 is TGTGCTAGTGGTCCCACGAGCCAAGAGACCCAGTACTTC. V gene TRBV12-5 combines with J gene TRBJ2-5; D remains unclear. Germline lookup yields CDR1 LGHNT and CDR2 FRNRAP. Trimming took 5 bases from V and 1 from J, leaving 8 bases between them. This CDR3 spans 13 amino acids.

The chain is built from TRBV2 and TRBJ1-4; weak D call: TRBD1 (6 bases). The CDR3 is 14 amino acids. The germline gives CDR1 SNHLY, CDR2 FYNNEI. The V end lost 7 bases, the J end lost 9 bases, and 18 bases lay between the germline ends. In DNA, the CDR3 is TGTGCCAGCACGAACAGGGCGGATCCAAAAAAACTGTTTTTT. It yields the protein CASTNRADPKKLFF.

The rearrangement joins TRBV7-8 to TRBJ2-3; D remains unclear. CDR1 SGHVS and CDR2 FQNEAQ come from the germline V gene. There are 16 residues in the CDR3. Trimming stripped 1 base from V and 0 bases from J, with 11 bases between. The CDR3 spells CASSLVGLPSTDTQYF. CDR3 in DNA: TGTGCCAGCAGCTTAGTTGGCCTTCCTAGCACAGATACGCAGTATTTT.

The chain links TRBV6-6 to TRBJ1-1; the D gene is possibly TRBD1 (5 bases). Trimming removed 6 bases at V and 3 bases at J, with 17 bases between. This CDR3 is built from 15 residues. Germline CDR1 and CDR2: MNHNY and SVGAGI (reference sequence). Here the CDR3 DNA reads TGTGCCAGCAGCCGATTCCCCAGGGCAGACACTGAAGCTTTCTTT. Translation gives CASSRFPRADTEAFF.

V is TRBV29-1 and J is TRBJ1-1; D uncertain. Germline values: CDR1 SQVTM, CDR2 ANQGSEA. The V gene lost 1 base and the J gene lost 0 bases, with 12 bases spanning the gap. This CDR3 comprises 15 residues. The CDR3: CSVEVWGVLNTEAFF. CDR3 coding DNA: TGCAGCGTTGAAGTTTGGGGAGTATTGAACACTGAAGCTTTCTTT.

This clone was seen a single time. The genes are TRBV27 and TRBJ2-7, with TRBD2 identical over 14 bases. V was pared by 4 bases and J by 3 bases, with 11 bases of the junction left unmatched. The CDR3 covers 18 residues. Germline V gene sequence: CDR1 MNHEY, CDR2 SMNVEV (reference sequence). Here the CDR3 reads CASSYQNPGLAGVYEQYF. The CDR3 coding sequence is TGTGCCAGCAGTTACCAGAATCCGGGACTAGCGGGGGTCTACGAGCAGTACTTC.

The CDR3 loop reads CASSPGLAGGFLYEQYF. Written as DNA, the CDR3 is TGTGCCAGCAGCCCGGGACTAGCGGGGGGCTTCCTTTACGAGCAGTACTTC. This chain joins TRBV7-8 and TRBJ2-7, with 15 bases aligning to TRBD2. Germline CDR1 SGHVS, CDR2 FQNEAQ. The CDR3 is made up of 17 amino acids. The trim removed 5 bases at V and 4 bases at J, leaving 9 bases unmatched.

For this clone: The junction differs from germline at one of its ends, possibly a read error. The V and J genes are TRBV5-1 and TRBJ1-6; no clear D. Germline V gives CDR1 SGHRS, CDR2 YFSETQ. The CDR3 has 15 residues. CDR3 nucleotide sequence: TGCGCCAGCAGCTTGGCGGGGATCAATAATTCATCCCTCCACTTT. Amino acids: CASSLAGINNSSLHF. Full variable domain (outside the CDR3, taken from reference TRBV5-1 and TRBJ1-6): KAGVTQTPRYLIKTRGQQVTLSCSPISGHRSVSWYQQTPGQGLQFLFEYFSETQRNKGNFPGRFSGRQFSNSRSEMNVSTLELGDSALYLCASSLAGINNSSLHFGNGTRLTVT.

The genes are TRBV6-1 and TRBJ2-2, with 10 bases matching TRBD1. CDR3 length: 18 amino acids. The germline gives CDR1 MNHNS, CDR2 SASEGT. The junction had 10 bases not matched to a gene; V was cut back by 3 bases and J by 3 bases. The CDR3 region is CASSESGTGALDTGELFF. Written as DNA, the CDR3 is TGTGCCAGCAGTGAGTCCGGGACAGGGGCTCTGGACACCGGGGAGCTGTTTTTT.